These 20 T cell receptor beta chains originate from one sample sequenced in a study of molecular identifiers for immune sequencing clone quantification. TCRdb itself ran the PCR reads through MiXCR, one entry per CDR3 protein. The data show about half a million distinct CDR3 sequences, about a quarter seen once. What was sequenced was naive CD8+ T cells from blood, with Jurkat cell RNA spiked in. Subset here: FACS-sorted CD8+CD4-CCR7+CD45RA+ naive T cells. These receptors were taken from a human donor in good health. Some libraries in this study had Jurkat cell RNA spiked in.

The chain employs TRBV6-5 and TRBJ1-1, with D perhaps matching TRBD1 (6 bases). Germline CDR1 MNHEY, CDR2 SVGAGI. V was cut by 3 bases and J by 4 bases, with 12 bases left in between. The CDR3 runs 14 residues. The CDR3 loop reads CASSYRTAVTEAFF. The CDR3 nucleotides read TGTGCCAGCAGTTATCGGACAGCGGTCACTGAAGCTTTCTTT.

This clonotype was seen at least ten times. This chain connects TRBV20-1 to TRBJ2-3; 9 bases agree with TRBD2. CDR1 DFQATT and CDR2 SNEGSKA come from the germline V gene (reference sequence). V trimming: 6 bases; J trimming: 3 bases; junction bases outside the gene matches: 7. The length of the CDR3 is 14 residues. CDR3 loop: CSAGELAGTDTQYF. In nucleotides, the CDR3 is TGCAGTGCCGGGGAGCTAGCGGGGACAGATACGCAGTATTTT.

This clonotype was observed many times. This sequence joins TRBV13 and TRBJ1-4; 7 positions agree with TRBD1. V was clipped by 10 bases and J by 5 bases; unmatched bases: 7. CDR1 is PRHDT and CDR2 is FYEKMQ in the germline V gene (reference sequence). The CDR3 totals 13 residues. DNA of the CDR3: TGTGCCACACGGGACAGCTCAAATGAAAAACTGTTTTTT. Translation gives CATRDSSNEKLFF.

V and J are TRBV19 and TRBJ1-1, with a possible D match to TRBD1 (5 bases). This CDR3 spans 12 amino acids. Trimming removed 6 bases from V and 4 bases from J, with 9 bases in between. CDR1 is LNHDA and CDR2 is SQIVND in the germline V gene (reference sequence). The DNA for the CDR3 is TGTGCCAGTAGGCGGGGCGCCACTGAAGCTTTCTTT. Translated, it gives CASRRGATEAFF.

This clonotype was detected a few times. The V and J genes are TRBV15 and TRBJ2-7; D unclear. Germline V gene lookup returns CDR1 LNHNV and CDR2 YYDKDF (reference sequence). This CDR3 is 12 amino acids long. Trimming cost V 2 bases and J 5 bases, with 7 bases left between them. This CDR3 is CATSRSYHEQYF. As DNA, the CDR3 is TGTGCCACCAGCAGATCATATCACGAGCAGTACTTC.

This clonotype was seen a handful of times. The rearrangement uses TRBV4-3 and TRBJ2-1, with 7 nucleotides matching TRBD1. The CDR3 runs 17 residues. CDR1 and CDR2 from the germline V gene are LGHNA and YSLEER. The junction had 9 bases not matched to a gene; V was cut back by 1 base and J by 3 bases. This CDR3 is CASSQVQGSNLYNEQFF. In nucleotides, the CDR3 is TGCGCCAGCAGCCAAGTACAGGGGTCTAATCTCTACAATGAGCAGTTCTTC.

V is TRBV6-1 and J is TRBJ1-2; 7 nucleotides line up with TRBD1. From germline, CDR1 is MNHNS and CDR2 SASEGT. V lost 7 bases and J lost 4; bases outside the gene matches: 9. The CDR3 sequence is 14 residues long. The CDR3 spells CASMYFGTVYGYTF. As DNA, the CDR3 is TGTGCCAGCATGTATTTTGGGACAGTCTATGGCTACACCTTC.

This clonotype occurred many times. The genes are TRBV11-2 and TRBJ2-4; maybe TRBD1 (6 bases). The germline CDR1 and CDR2 sequences are SGHAT and FQNNGV. The CDR3 has 17 amino acids. Trimming took off 5 bases at V and 8 bases at J, with 25 bases between the two ends. The CDR3, as DNA: TGTGCCAGCAGCGCCCCAACCGGGACATCTCTGGGGCACATTCAGTACTTC. It codes for CASSAPTGTSLGHIQYF.

This clonotype was counted ten times or more. The CDR3 here is CASSLDIRTDTQYF. The CDR3, as DNA: TGTGCCAGCAGCTTAGACATCCGCACAGATACGCAGTATTTT. J is TRBJ2-3 and V is TRBV7-2; D remains unclear. Trimming pared 1 base from V and 1 base from J, leaving 6 bases between. Germline V CDR1 and CDR2: SGHTA, FQGNSA. The CDR3 runs to 14 residues.

This clonotype was observed a few times. This chain joins TRBV29-1 and TRBJ2-7; 7 nucleotides match TRBD1. Germline V gene data show CDR1 as SQVTM and CDR2 as ANQGSEA. This CDR3 comprises 11 residues. With 7 bases clipped from V and 3 bases from J, the junction kept 3 bases outside the gene matches. This chain's CDR3 is CSAWDSYEQYF. As DNA, the CDR3 is TGCAGCGCATGGGACAGCTACGAGCAGTACTTC.

The chain combines TRBV5-3 with TRBJ2-3; TRBD1 might be the D (6 bases). Being an ORF, TRBV5-3 has a function that is uncertain. V was cut by 0 bases and J by 2 bases, with 16 bases left in between. There are 17 residues in the CDR3. CDR3 DNA sequence: TGTGCCAGAAGCTTGGACACCCAGGGGCACTACACAGATACGCAGTATTTT. Its translation: CARSLDTQGHYTDTQYF.

This clonotype was seen a few times. At one end, the junction sequence differs from germline, possibly due to a read error. The rearrangement joins TRBV7-8 to TRBJ2-3; D may correspond to TRBD1 or TRBD2 (5 bases each). The CDR3 runs to 15 residues. Germline loops: CDR1 SGHVS, CDR2 FQNEAQ. CDR3 loop: CAGSLIGASTDTQYF. The CDR3 region has the DNA TGTGCCGGCAGCTTAATCGGGGCAAGCACAGATACGCAGTATTTT.

Remarks on this clonotype: A read error may account for a junction end that differs from germline. This chain uses TRBV7-9 with TRBJ2-3; 12 bases map to TRBD2. The CDR3 extends over 18 amino acids. Germline values: CDR1 SEHNR, CDR2 FQNEAQ (reference sequence). DNA of the CDR3: TGTGCCAACAGCCTTCTCGTTCGGACTAGCGGGGACACAGATACGCAGTATTTT. Protein: CANSLLVRTSGDTDTQYF.

This clonotype was counted at least ten times. The chain carries TRBV5-4 and TRBJ2-3; D uncertain. V lost 1 base and J 2 bases, leaving 11 bases between the germline ends. CDR3 length: 15 residues. Germline CDR1 is SGHNT and CDR2 is YYREEE (reference sequence). DNA of the CDR3: TGTGCCAGCAGCTTGCCGTCGGGTCACACAGATACGCAGTATTTT. Translation: CASSLPSGHTDTQYF.

The genes are TRBV19 and TRBJ2-3; D is ambiguous. Germline V CDR1 and CDR2: LNHDA, SQIVND (reference sequence). The CDR3 loop spans 15 amino acids. V gave up 3 bases and J gave up 1 base, with 11 bases separating them. CDR3 sequence reads: CASSIMPEGTDTQYF. The CDR3, as DNA: TGTGCCAGTAGTATTATGCCAGAGGGCACAGATACGCAGTATTTT. Filled out from reference TRBV19 and TRBJ2-3, the complete variable domain reads DGGITQSPKYLFRKEGQNVTLSCEQNLNHDAMYWYRQDPGQGLRLIYYSQIVNDFQKGDIAEGYSVSREKKESFPLTVTSAQKNPTAFYLCASSIMPEGTDTQYFGPGTRLTVL.

Only a few counts were recorded for this clonotype. V is TRBV11-1 and J is TRBJ2-1, with a weak D call TRBD2 (6 bases). The germline CDR1 and CDR2 sequences are SGHAT and FQDESV (reference sequence). The ends were cut back, 1 base at V and 8 bases at J, with 12 bases in the middle. The CDR3 totals 14 residues. CDR3 in amino acids: CASSLGRDFHEQFF. CDR3 DNA: TGTGCCAGCAGCTTAGGACGGGACTTCCATGAGCAGTTCTTC.

This clonotype was observed a few times. The V call is TRBV9, the J call TRBJ2-3, with 9 bases fitting TRBD1. Germline CDR1 and CDR2: SGDLS and YYNGEE. This CDR3 is 14 amino acids long. Trimming took 3 bases from V and 4 from J; bases not matched to a gene: 3. CDR3 DNA sequence: TGTGCCAGCAGCGGACAGGGGGTGGCAGATACGCAGTATTTT. Translated, it gives CASSGQGVADTQYF. Full variable domain (remainder filled in from reference TRBV9 and TRBJ2-3): DSGVTQTPKHLITATGQRVTLRCSPRSGDLSVYWYQQSLDQGLQFLIQYYNGEERAKGNILERFSAQQFPDLHSELNLSSLELGDSALYFCASSGQGVADTQYFGPGTRLTVL.

This clonotype was recorded a few times. The chain employs TRBV5-6 and TRBJ2-7; either TRBD1 or TRBD2 may supply D (6 bases each). V gave up 4 bases and J gave up 6 bases, with 11 bases separating them. Germline V CDR1 and CDR2: SGHDT, YYEEEE. The CDR3 loop spans 12 amino acids. The CDR3 loop reads CASSLEGGEQYF. The CDR3 coding sequence is TGTGCCAGCAGCCTGGAGGGGGGCGAGCAGTACTTC.

This clonotype has only a few counts. V and J are TRBV5-1 and TRBJ2-3; TRBD2 is a possible D gene (6 bases). V gave up 3 bases and J gave up 4 bases, with 9 bases separating them. The CDR3 sequence is 13 residues long. The germline CDR1 and CDR2 sequences are SGHRS and YFSETQ. CDR3 DNA: TGCGCCAGCAGCTACGGGGGTTCAGATACGCAGTATTTT. Translating gives CASSYGGSDTQYF.

This clonotype has at least ten counts. J is TRBJ1-1 and V is TRBV7-9; tentatively, D is TRBD1 (5 bases). V gave up 5 bases and J gave up 10 bases, with 11 bases separating them. The CDR3 is 11 amino acids. CDR1 is SEHNR and CDR2 is FQNEAQ in the germline V gene (reference sequence). The CDR3 region has the DNA TGTGCCAGCAGCAGGGGACCTGGAGCTTTCTTT. Translated: CASSRGPGAFF. The full variable domain, in which reference TRBV7-9 and TRBJ1-1 provide the parts outside the CDR3, is DTGVSQNPRHKITKRGQNVTFRCDPISEHNRLYWYRQTLGQGPEFLTYFQNEAQLEKSRLLSDRFSAERPKGSFSTLEIQRTEQGDSAMYLCASSRGPGAFFGQGTRLTVV.